The 30 T cell receptor beta chains listed next were all sequenced from one sample in a study of vaccination effects on CD4 cells after COVID-19. Ahead of sequencing, the ViraFEST assay grew antigen-specific CD4+ T cells using viral peptide pools. Cells that had been cultured for about 10 days were the source of isolated CD4+ T cells. Each participant was given two doses of one vaccine (BNT162b2 or mRNA-1273). The antigens these receptors bind are not known. TCRdb's copy holds only in-frame clones and misses some; the assay was immunoSEQ multiplex PCR. The sample has 25,000 to 30,000 clones; over 80% are singletons. The sequences come from CD4+ T cells from PBMCs cultured with SARS-CoV-2 spike peptides, collected after COVID-19 vaccination. All receptors come from a human donor who received a COVID-19 vaccine. Some clones in this sample may be carry-over from other donors' samples.

This chain joins TRBV28 and TRBJ2-7; 9 bases line up with TRBD1. The CDR3 extends over 12 amino acids. Germline-derived CDR1 and CDR2 are MDHEN and SYDVKM. The trim removed 7 bases at V and 7 bases at J, leaving 5 bases unmatched. The CDR3 nucleotides read TGTGCCAGCATTTCGACAGGGGGGGAGCAGTACGTC. Residues: CASISTGGEQYV.

This chain links TRBV5-1 with TRBJ2-1; possibly TRBD1 for D (6 bases). The germline V gene has CDR1 SGHRS and CDR2 YFSETQ. This CDR3 has 16 amino acids. V gave up 2 bases and J gave up 1 base, with 13 bases separating them. CDR3 nucleotides: TGCGCCAGCAGCTTACAGGGCTTATTTTCCTACAATGAGCAGTTCTTC. Translating gives CASSLQGLFSYNEQFF.

CDR3 nucleotide sequence: TGCGCCAGCAGCACCGGACTAGCGGGGGGGACAGATACGCAGTATTTT. Its translation is CASSTGLAGGTDTQYF. The chain joins TRBV5-1 to TRBJ2-3; 15 nucleotides agree with TRBD2. Looked up from germline, CDR1 is SGHRS and CDR2 is YFSETQ. The CDR3 extends over 16 amino acids. V shed 4 bases and J 3 bases; nucleotides not matched to a gene: 3.

This clone was counted a single time. One junction end does not reproduce the germline sequence, and a read error may be involved. The chain links TRBV18 to TRBJ1-2; D possibly corresponds to TRBD1 (6 bases). The germline gives CDR1 KGHSH, CDR2 LQKENI. The CDR3 covers 12 residues. The CDR3 sequence is CASSAGTPGQIF. CDR3 DNA: TGTGCCAGCTCTGCGGGGACTCCGGGACAAATTTTC. The complete variable domain, with remaining parts taken from reference TRBV18 and TRBJ1-2, reads NAGVMQNPRHLVRRRGQEARLRCSPMKGHSHVYWYRQLPEEGLKFMVYLQKENIIDESGMPKERFSAEFPKEGPSILRIQQVVRGDSAAYFCASSAGTPGQIFGSGTRLTVV.

The chain links TRBV29-1 to TRBJ1-2; D uncertain. There are 12 residues in the CDR3. CDR1 is SQVTM, CDR2 ANQGSEA, per germline. V was cut by 5 bases and J by 6 bases, with 13 bases left in between. Written as DNA, the CDR3 is TGCAGCGTTCAGAGAGGCCAGGATGGCTACACCTTC. This codes for CSVQRGQDGYTF.

The chain joins TRBV18 to TRBJ1-3, with no clear D. Trimming took off 1 base at V and 4 bases at J, with 17 bases between the two ends. This CDR3 has 17 residues. Per germline, CDR1 KGHSH and CDR2 LQKENI. The CDR3 here is CASSPLSTREGGNTIYF. The CDR3, as DNA: TGTGCCAGCTCACCACTGAGTACAAGGGAGGGCGGAAACACCATATATTTT. Full variable domain (missing parts from reference TRBV18 and TRBJ1-3): NAGVMQNPRHLVRRRGQEARLRCSPMKGHSHVYWYRQLPEEGLKFMVYLQKENIIDESGMPKERFSAEFPKEGPSILRIQQVVRGDSAAYFCASSPLSTREGGNTIYFGEGSWLTVV.

The chain combines TRBV7-9 with TRBJ2-3; 9 bases map to TRBD1. Germline loops: CDR1 SEHNR, CDR2 FQNEAQ (reference sequence). The CDR3 consists of 16 residues. V gave up 6 bases and J gave up 4 bases; unmatched junction bases: 11. The CDR3 sequence: CASRETGGSGADTQYF. The CDR3 DNA reads as TGTGCCAGCAGGGAAACAGGGGGCTCTGGGGCAGATACGCAGTATTTT. The full variable domain, its missing parts supplied by reference TRBV7-9 and TRBJ2-3, is DTGVSQNPRHKITKRGQNVTFRCDPISEHNRLYWYRQTLGQGPEFLTYFQNEAQLEKSRLLSDRFSAERPKGSFSTLEIQRTEQGDSAMYLCASRETGGSGADTQYFGPGTRLTVL.

The chain links TRBV18 to TRBJ1-6; D perhaps matches TRBD1 (5 bases). Trimming cost V 8 bases and J 4 bases, with 15 bases left between them. CDR1 is KGHSH and CDR2 is LQKENI in the germline V gene. The CDR3 is 15 residues long. CDR3 loop: CASPPGGGYNSPLHF. DNA for the CDR3: TGTGCCAGCCCTCCCGGGGGAGGGTATAATTCACCCCTCCACTTT. Full variable domain (rest looked up from reference TRBV18 and TRBJ1-6): NAGVMQNPRHLVRRRGQEARLRCSPMKGHSHVYWYRQLPEEGLKFMVYLQKENIIDESGMPKERFSAEFPKEGPSILRIQQVVRGDSAAYFCASPPGGGYNSPLHFGNGTRLTVT.

This clone was seen once. J is TRBJ2-2 and V is TRBV6-4; TRBD1 agrees at 7 bases. The CDR3 consists of 15 residues. The germline gives CDR1 MRHNA, CDR2 SNTAGT. V lost 5 bases, J lost 1 base, and 4 bases stayed unmatched. The chain's CDR3 is CASSSDRENTGELFF. The CDR3 nucleotides are TGTGCCAGCAGTTCCGACAGGGAGAACACCGGGGAGCTGTTTTTT.

In this sample, this clone is medium-sized (0.01 to 0.1%). The chain links TRBV2 to TRBJ1-2; TRBD1 is a possible D gene (6 bases). V gave up 6 bases and J gave up 3 bases, with 14 bases separating them. The CDR3 totals 14 residues. The germline CDR1 and CDR2 sequences are SNHLY and FYNNEI. In DNA form, the CDR3 reads TGTGCCAGCAGGGGCACAGGGATCTACTATGGCTACACCTTC. This gives the protein CASRGTGIYYGYTF.

The V call is TRBV25-1, the J call TRBJ2-5; D may match TRBD1 or TRBD2 (6 bases each). The CDR3 consists of 16 residues. V lost 6 bases to trimming and J lost 5 bases, with 22 bases between them. The V gene's germline CDR1 is MGHDK and CDR2 SYGVNS. The CDR3 nucleotides read TGTGCCAGCAGCCCTCCTCTCCGGGGGCTCACGGAGACCCAGTACTTC. Its translation is CASSPPLRGLTETQYF.

The rearrangement joins TRBV27 to TRBJ2-3; no clear D gene. V was trimmed by 6 bases and J by 2 bases, leaving 15 bases between them. CDR3 size: 15 residues. The germline gives CDR1 MNHEY, CDR2 SMNVEV (reference sequence). CDR3 sequence reads: CASRSFQDATDTQYF. The CDR3 DNA reads as TGTGCCAGCAGATCATTCCAGGATGCCACAGATACGCAGTATTTT.

The chain carries TRBV19 and TRBJ1-2; D may be TRBD1 (6 bases). V lost 6 bases to trimming and J lost 2 bases, with 16 bases between them. Germline-derived CDR1 and CDR2 are LNHDA and SQIVND (reference sequence). CDR3 length equals 15 residues. CDR3 residues: CASRGGGQINYGYTF. DNA for the CDR3: TGTGCCAGTAGAGGTGGAGGACAGATAAACTATGGCTACACCTTC.

The chain recombines TRBV28 with TRBJ1-2; 8 bases align to TRBD1. Germline lookup yields CDR1 MDHEN and CDR2 SYDVKM. The CDR3 totals 17 residues. The junction had 10 bases not matched to a gene; V was cut back by 4 bases and J by 0 bases. CDR3 residues: CASSSSGTGISNYGYTF. In DNA form, the CDR3 reads TGTGCCAGCAGTTCCTCCGGGACAGGAATTTCTAACTATGGCTACACCTTC.

The CDR3 loop is CASSLRLAGDVYEQYV. CDR3 DNA: TGTGCCAGCAGCCTAAGACTAGCGGGGGACGTCTACGAGCAGTACGTC. The V and J genes are TRBV7-3 and TRBJ2-7, with 12 bases fitting TRBD2. With 5 bases clipped from V and 3 bases from J, the junction kept 8 bases outside the gene matches. Germline assignment: CDR1 SGHTA and CDR2 FQGTGA. The CDR3 has 16 residues.

The V and J genes are TRBV29-1 and TRBJ2-3, with no clear D. This CDR3 spans 14 amino acids. Germline V lookup: CDR1 SQVTM, CDR2 ANQGSEA. V lost 1 base, J lost 0 bases, and 8 bases lay in between. The DNA for the CDR3 is TGCAGCGTTGAAGTGGCTGCAAGCACAGATACGCAGTATTTT. Translating it yields CSVEVAASTDTQYF.

The V and J genes are TRBV20-1 and TRBJ2-3; D is ambiguous. The V end was cut by 3 bases, the J end by 4 bases, with 17 bases between. The germline V gene has CDR1 DFQATT and CDR2 SNEGSKA (reference sequence). The CDR3 is 15 residues long. The CDR3 reads CSASVRLLSPDTQYF. The CDR3 bases are TGCAGTGCTAGTGTCAGGCTGTTATCCCCAGATACGCAGTATTTT.

This chain joins TRBV7-6 and TRBJ2-2; 10 positions match TRBD1. Germline V gene data show CDR1 as SGHVS and CDR2 as FNYEAQ. V lost 5 bases to trimming and J lost 6 bases; unmatched junction nucleotides: 6. There are 15 residues in the CDR3. The CDR3 region is CASSTRTGGAGELFF. The CDR3 DNA is TGTGCCAGCAGCACTAGGACAGGGGGGGCCGGGGAGCTGTTTTTT.

V is TRBV5-1 and J is TRBJ2-1, with TRBD2 matching over 10 bases. Trimming removed 0 bases from V and 0 bases from J; junction bases left unmatched: 9. Germline V CDR1 and CDR2: SGHRS, YFSETQ. CDR3 length: 19 amino acids. In DNA, the CDR3 is TGCGCCAGCAGCTTGGCCTGGCTAGCGGGGGCCCTCTCCTACAATGAGCAGTTCTTC. Its protein is CASSLAWLAGALSYNEQFF.

The chain joins TRBV5-1 to TRBJ2-3; no definite D call. V lost 0 bases and J 2 bases, leaving 10 bases between the germline ends. The CDR3 is 15 amino acids. Germline V lookup: CDR1 SGHRS, CDR2 YFSETQ. CDR3 residues: CASSLVAEFTDTQYF. CDR3 coding DNA: TGCGCCAGCAGCTTGGTGGCGGAGTTCACAGATACGCAGTATTTT.

V and J are TRBV7-8 and TRBJ2-7; D may be TRBD1 (6 bases). Per the germline V gene, CDR1 is SGHVS and CDR2 is FQNEAQ. CDR3 size: 12 residues. The V and J ends lost 3 bases and 8 bases respectively, with 11 bases between them. The CDR3 loop is CASSFVTGQQYV. CDR3 nucleotides: TGTGCCAGCAGCTTCGTGACAGGCCAGCAGTACGTC.

CDR3 bases: TGTGCCAGCAGCGCGACTAGCGGGGCCACAGATACGCAGTATTTT. Protein product: CASSATSGATDTQYF. The chain employs TRBV9 and TRBJ2-3; 11 nucleotides match TRBD2. The trim removed 3 bases at V and 2 bases at J, leaving 2 bases unmatched. Germline values: CDR1 SGDLS, CDR2 YYNGEE. This CDR3 comprises 15 residues.

The V gene is TRBV28, the J gene TRBJ2-3, with no clear D. Germline assignment: CDR1 MDHEN and CDR2 SYDVKM. The germline V and J ends were trimmed by 4 bases and 4 bases, with 6 bases remaining between them. This CDR3 spans 12 amino acids. CDR3 coding DNA: TGTGCCAGCAGTTCCGGGTCAGATACGCAGTATTTT. This encodes CASSSGSDTQYF.

CDR3 loop: CASSFFRGGDNQPQHF. Written as DNA, the CDR3 is TGTGCCAGCAGTTTCTTCAGGGGGGGAGACAATCAGCCCCAGCATTTT. The chain is built from TRBV28 and TRBJ1-5; 7 nucleotides match TRBD1. Unmatched junction bases numbered 8, after V lost 3 bases and J lost 3 bases. This CDR3 has 16 residues. The germline CDR1 and CDR2 sequences are MDHEN and SYDVKM.

The chain uses TRBV18 and TRBJ1-4, with D unresolved. Trimming removed 3 bases at V and 5 bases at J, with 7 bases between. Germline loops: CDR1 KGHSH, CDR2 LQKENI. The CDR3 runs to 13 residues. The CDR3: CASSPGRNEKLFF. The DNA of the CDR3 is TGTGCCAGCTCACCGGGGAGGAATGAAAAACTGTTTTTT.

This chain joins TRBV9 and TRBJ2-3, with D perhaps TRBD1 (6 bases). The CDR3 consists of 16 residues. The germline V gene encodes CDR1 SGDLS and CDR2 YYNGEE. Trimming took off 4 bases at V and 4 bases at J, with 19 bases between the two ends. CDR3: CASSLLGPGVPDTQYF. The DNA of the CDR3 is TGTGCCAGCAGCCTACTAGGACCAGGGGTTCCAGATACGCAGTATTTT.

The chain carries TRBV7-9 and TRBJ2-6, with 9 nucleotides matching TRBD2. Trimming at V came to 3 bases and at J to 0 bases, leaving 3 bases not matched to a gene. Germline V CDR1 and CDR2: SEHNR, FQNEAQ (reference sequence). The CDR3 spans 17 residues. This CDR3 is CASSFSGGLSGANVLTF. The CDR3 DNA is TGTGCCAGCAGCTTTAGCGGGGGCCTCTCTGGGGCCAACGTCCTGACTTTC.

The chain links TRBV6-5 to TRBJ2-6; D is perhaps TRBD2 (5 bases). In germline, CDR1 is MNHEY, CDR2 SVGAGI. This CDR3 has 13 residues. Trimming stripped 8 bases from V and 0 bases from J, with 5 bases between. The CDR3 DNA is TGTGCCAGCCGGGACTCTGGGGCCAACGTCCTGACTTTC. This codes for CASRDSGANVLTF.

The V call is TRBV3-1 (or the pseudogene TRBV3-2), the J call TRBJ2-5; no clear D. CDR3 size: 11 residues. The V end was cut by 5 bases, the J end by 5 bases, with 6 bases between. The V gene's germline CDR1 is LGHDT and CDR2 YNNKEL (reference sequence). The chain's CDR3 is CASSYGETQYF. DNA of the CDR3: TGTGCCAGCAGCTACGGGGAGACCCAGTACTTC.

The genes are TRBV29-1 and TRBJ2-3; maybe TRBD2 (6 bases). V lost 8 bases, J lost 6 bases, and 18 bases lay in between. Germline V CDR1 and CDR2: SQVTM, ANQGSEA. This CDR3 spans 13 amino acids. The CDR3 bases are TGCAGCATAATGGGGACTGCGACTGATACGCAGTATTTT. Translated, it gives CSIMGTATDTQYF.